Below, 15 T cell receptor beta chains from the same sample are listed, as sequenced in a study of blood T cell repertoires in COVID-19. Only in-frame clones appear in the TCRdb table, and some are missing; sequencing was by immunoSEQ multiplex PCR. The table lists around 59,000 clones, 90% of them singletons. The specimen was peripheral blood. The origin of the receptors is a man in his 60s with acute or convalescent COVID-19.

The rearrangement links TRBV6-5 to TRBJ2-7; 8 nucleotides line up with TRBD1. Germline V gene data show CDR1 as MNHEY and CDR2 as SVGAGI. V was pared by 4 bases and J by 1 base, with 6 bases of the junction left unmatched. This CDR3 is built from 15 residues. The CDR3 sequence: CASSSGQGRSYEQYF. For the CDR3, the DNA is TGTGCCAGCAGTTCTGGACAGGGAAGGTCCTACGAGCAGTACTTC.

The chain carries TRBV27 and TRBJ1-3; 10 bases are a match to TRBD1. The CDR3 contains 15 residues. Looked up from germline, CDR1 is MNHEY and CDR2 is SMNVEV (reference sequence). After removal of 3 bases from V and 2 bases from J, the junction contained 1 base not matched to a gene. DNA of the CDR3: TGTGCCAGCAGTTTGGGGACAGGGGCTGGAAACACCATATATTTT. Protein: CASSLGTGAGNTIYF.

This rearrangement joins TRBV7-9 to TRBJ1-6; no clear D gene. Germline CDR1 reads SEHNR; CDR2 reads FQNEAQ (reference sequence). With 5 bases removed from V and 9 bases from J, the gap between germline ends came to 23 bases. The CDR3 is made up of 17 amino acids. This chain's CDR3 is CASSPTPDRHLGSPLHF. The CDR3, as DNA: TGTGCCAGCAGCCCTACACCCGACCGACACCTCGGTTCACCCCTCCACTTT.

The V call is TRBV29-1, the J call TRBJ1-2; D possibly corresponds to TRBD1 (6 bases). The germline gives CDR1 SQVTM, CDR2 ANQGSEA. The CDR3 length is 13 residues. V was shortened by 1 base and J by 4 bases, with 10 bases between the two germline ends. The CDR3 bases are TGCAGCGTTGAAGGGGACACTCGCTATGGCTACACCTTC. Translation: CSVEGDTRYGYTF.

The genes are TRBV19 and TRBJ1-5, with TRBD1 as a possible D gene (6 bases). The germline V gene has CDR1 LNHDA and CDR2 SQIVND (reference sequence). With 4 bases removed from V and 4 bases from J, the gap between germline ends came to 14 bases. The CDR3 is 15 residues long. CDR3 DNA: TGTGCCAGTAGTACGCACCAGGGGAATAATCAGCCCCAGCATTTT. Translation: CASSTHQGNNQPQHF. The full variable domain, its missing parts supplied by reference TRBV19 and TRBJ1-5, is DGGITQSPKYLFRKEGQNVTLSCEQNLNHDAMYWYRQDPGQGLRLIYYSQIVNDFQKGDIAEGYSVSREKKESFPLTVTSAQKNPTAFYLCASSTHQGNNQPQHFGDGTRLSIL.

The CDR3 DNA follows: TGTGCCAGCAGCCGGAGCCCCGTAGCGGCCACAGATACGCAGTATTTT. Translating gives CASSRSPVAATDTQYF. The rearrangement joins TRBV4-2 to TRBJ2-3; D perhaps matches TRBD2 (6 bases). The CDR3 loop spans 16 amino acids. Trimming removed 4 bases at V and 2 bases at J, with 16 bases between. The germline CDR1 and CDR2 sequences are LGHNA and YNFKEQ.

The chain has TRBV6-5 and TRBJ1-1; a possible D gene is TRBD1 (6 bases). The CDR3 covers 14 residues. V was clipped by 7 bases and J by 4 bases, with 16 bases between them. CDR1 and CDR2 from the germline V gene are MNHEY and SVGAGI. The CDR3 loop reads CASTGSGGRTEAFF. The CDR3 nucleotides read TGTGCCAGCACCGGCTCCGGGGGGCGCACTGAAGCTTTCTTT.

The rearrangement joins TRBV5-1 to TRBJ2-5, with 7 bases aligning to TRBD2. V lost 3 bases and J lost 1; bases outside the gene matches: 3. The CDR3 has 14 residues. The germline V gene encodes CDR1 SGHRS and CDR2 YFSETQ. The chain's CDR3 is CASSSSSGQETQYF. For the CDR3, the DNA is TGCGCCAGCAGCTCTTCTAGCGGCCAAGAGACCCAGTACTTC.

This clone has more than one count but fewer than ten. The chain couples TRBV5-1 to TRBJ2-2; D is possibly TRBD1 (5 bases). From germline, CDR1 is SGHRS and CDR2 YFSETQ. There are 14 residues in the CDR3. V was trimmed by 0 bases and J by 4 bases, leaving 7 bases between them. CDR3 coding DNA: TGCGCCAGCAGCTTGGATAGGGGCACCGGGGAGCTGTTTTTT. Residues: CASSLDRGTGELFF.

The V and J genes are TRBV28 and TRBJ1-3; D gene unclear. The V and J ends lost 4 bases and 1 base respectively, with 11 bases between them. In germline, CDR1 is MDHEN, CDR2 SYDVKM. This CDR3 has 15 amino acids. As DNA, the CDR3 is TGTGCCAGCAGTTCAGGTCTTGTATCTGGAAACACCATATATTTT. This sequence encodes CASSSGLVSGNTIYF.

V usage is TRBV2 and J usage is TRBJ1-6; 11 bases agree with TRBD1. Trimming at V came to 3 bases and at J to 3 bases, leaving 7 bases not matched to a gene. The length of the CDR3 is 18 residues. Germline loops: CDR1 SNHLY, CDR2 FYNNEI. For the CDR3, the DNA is TGTGCCAGCAGTGATCCCGGGACAGGGGGTTACTATAATTCACCCCTCCACTTT. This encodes CASSDPGTGGYYNSPLHF.

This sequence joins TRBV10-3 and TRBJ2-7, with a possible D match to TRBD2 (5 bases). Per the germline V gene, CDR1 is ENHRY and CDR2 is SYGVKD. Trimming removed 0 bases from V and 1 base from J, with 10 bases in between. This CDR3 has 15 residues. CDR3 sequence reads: CAISESKRPSYEQYF. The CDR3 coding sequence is TGTGCCATCAGTGAGTCAAAGCGGCCTTCCTACGAGCAGTACTTC.

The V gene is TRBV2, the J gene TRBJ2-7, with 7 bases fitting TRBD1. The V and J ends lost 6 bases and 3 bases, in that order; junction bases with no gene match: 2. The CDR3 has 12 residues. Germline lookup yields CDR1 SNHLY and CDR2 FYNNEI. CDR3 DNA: TGTGCCAGCAGCGCAGGGGGCTACGAGCAGTACTTC. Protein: CASSAGGYEQYF.

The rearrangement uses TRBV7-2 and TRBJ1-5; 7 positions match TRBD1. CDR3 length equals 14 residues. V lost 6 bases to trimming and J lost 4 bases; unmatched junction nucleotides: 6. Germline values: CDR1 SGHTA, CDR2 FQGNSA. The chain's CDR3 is CASRGDSDNQPQHF. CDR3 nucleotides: TGTGCCAGCAGAGGGGACAGCGATAATCAGCCCCAGCATTTT.

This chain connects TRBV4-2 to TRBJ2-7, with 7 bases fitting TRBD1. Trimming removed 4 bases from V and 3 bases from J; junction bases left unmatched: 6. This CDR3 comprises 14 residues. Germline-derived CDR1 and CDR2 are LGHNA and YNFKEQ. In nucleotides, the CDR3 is TGTGCCAGCAGCCTGGACAGGAGAAGCTACGAGCAGTACTTC. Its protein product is CASSLDRRSYEQYF.